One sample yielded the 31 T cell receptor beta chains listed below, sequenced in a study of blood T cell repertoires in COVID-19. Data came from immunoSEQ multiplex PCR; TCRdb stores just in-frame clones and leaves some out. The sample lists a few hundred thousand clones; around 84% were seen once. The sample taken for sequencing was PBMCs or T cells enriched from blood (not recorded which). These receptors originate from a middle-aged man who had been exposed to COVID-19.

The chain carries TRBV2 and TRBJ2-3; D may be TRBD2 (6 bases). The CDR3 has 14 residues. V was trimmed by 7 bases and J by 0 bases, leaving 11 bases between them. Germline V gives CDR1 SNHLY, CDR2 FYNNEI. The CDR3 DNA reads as TGTGCCAGCAACGGGGACTTAAGCACAGATACGCAGTATTTT. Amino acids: CASNGDLSTDTQYF.

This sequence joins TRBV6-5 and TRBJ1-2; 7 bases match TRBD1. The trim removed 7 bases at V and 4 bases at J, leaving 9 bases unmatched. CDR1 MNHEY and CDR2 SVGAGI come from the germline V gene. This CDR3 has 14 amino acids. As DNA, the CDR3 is TGTGCCAGCATTCCCGACAGGGTCATCTATGGCTACACCTTC. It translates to CASIPDRVIYGYTF.

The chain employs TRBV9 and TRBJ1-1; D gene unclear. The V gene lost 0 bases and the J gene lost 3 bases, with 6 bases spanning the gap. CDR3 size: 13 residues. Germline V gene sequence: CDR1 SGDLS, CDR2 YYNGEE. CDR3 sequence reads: CASSVARDTEAFF. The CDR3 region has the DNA TGTGCCAGCAGCGTAGCTAGAGACACTGAAGCTTTCTTT.

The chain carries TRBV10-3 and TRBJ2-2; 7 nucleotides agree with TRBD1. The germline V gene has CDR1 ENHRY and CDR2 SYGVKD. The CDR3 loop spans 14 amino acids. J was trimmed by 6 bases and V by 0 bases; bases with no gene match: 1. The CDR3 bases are TGTGCCATCAGTGAGTCGACAGGGCCCGGGGAGCTGTTTTTT. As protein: CAISESTGPGELFF.

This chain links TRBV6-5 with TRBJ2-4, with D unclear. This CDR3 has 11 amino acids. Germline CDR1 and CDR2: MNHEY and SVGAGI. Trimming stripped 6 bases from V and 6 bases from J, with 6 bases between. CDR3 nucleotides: TGTGCCAGCAGGGCGGCAAACATTCAGTACTTC. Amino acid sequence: CASRAANIQYF.

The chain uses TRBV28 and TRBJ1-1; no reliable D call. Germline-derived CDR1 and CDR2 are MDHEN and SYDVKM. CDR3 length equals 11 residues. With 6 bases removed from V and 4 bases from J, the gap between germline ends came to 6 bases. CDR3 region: CASRISTEAFF. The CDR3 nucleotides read TGTGCCAGCAGAATCAGCACTGAAGCTTTCTTT.

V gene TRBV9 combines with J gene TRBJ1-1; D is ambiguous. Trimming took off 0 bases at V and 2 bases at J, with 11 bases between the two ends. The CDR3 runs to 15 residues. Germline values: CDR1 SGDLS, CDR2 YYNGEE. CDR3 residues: CASSVESAGNTEAFF. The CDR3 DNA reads TGTGCCAGCAGCGTAGAATCGGCGGGAAACACTGAAGCTTTCTTT.

The CDR3 sequence: CASSLAGAVAGELFF. As DNA, the CDR3 is TGTGCCAGCAGTCTAGCGGGAGCCGTAGCCGGGGAGCTGTTTTTT. The chain has TRBV2 and TRBJ2-2; 10 bases are shared with TRBD2. Germline-derived CDR1 and CDR2 are SNHLY and FYNNEI. The CDR3 length is 15 residues. The V gene end was trimmed by 5 bases and the J gene end by 6 bases; junction bases not matched to a gene: 6.

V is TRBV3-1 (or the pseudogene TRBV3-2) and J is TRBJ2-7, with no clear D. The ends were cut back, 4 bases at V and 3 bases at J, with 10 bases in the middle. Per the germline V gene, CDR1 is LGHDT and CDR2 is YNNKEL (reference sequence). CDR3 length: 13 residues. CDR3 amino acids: CASSLRGGYEQYF. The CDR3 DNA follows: TGTGCCAGCAGCCTGCGCGGCGGCTACGAGCAGTACTTC.

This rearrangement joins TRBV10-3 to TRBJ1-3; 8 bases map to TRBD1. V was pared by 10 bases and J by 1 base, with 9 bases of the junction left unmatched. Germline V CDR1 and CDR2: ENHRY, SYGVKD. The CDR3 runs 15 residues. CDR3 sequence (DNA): TGTGCCACCCGACAGGGGCCCTTGTCTGGAAACACCATATATTTT. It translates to CATRQGPLSGNTIYF.

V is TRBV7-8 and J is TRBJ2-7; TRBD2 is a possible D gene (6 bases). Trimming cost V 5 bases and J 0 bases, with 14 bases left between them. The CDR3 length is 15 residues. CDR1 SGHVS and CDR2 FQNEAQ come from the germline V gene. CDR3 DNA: TGTGCCAGCAGCCCGAATAGCGGAAGCTCCTACGAGCAGTACTTC. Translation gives CASSPNSGSSYEQYF.

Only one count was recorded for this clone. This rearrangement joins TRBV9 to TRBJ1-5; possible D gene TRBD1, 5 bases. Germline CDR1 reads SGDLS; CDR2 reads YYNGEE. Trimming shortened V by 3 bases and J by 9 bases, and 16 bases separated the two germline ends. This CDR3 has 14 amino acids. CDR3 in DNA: TGTGCCAGCAGCGGGGGAATGGGGGGTTTGCCCCAGCATTTT. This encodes CASSGGMGGLPQHF.

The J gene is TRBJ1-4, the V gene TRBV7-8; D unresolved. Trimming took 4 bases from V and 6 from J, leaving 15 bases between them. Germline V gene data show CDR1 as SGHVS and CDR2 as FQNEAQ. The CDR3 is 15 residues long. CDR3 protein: CASSSLPRGDEKLFF. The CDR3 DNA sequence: TGTGCCAGCAGCTCCCTCCCCCGCGGAGATGAAAAACTGTTTTTT.

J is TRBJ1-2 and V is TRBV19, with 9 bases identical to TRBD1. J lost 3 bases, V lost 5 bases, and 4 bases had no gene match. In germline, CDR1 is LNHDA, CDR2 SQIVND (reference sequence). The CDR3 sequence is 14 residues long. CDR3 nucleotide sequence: TGTGCCAGTAGTGCCTGGACAGGGGACTATGGCTACACCTTC. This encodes CASSAWTGDYGYTF.

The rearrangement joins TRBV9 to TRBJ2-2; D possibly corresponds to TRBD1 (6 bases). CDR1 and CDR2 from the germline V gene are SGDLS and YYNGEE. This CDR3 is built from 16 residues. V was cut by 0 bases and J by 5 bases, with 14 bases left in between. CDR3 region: CASSVGGLVQTGELFF. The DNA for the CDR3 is TGTGCCAGCAGCGTAGGGGGGCTAGTTCAAACCGGGGAGCTGTTTTTT.

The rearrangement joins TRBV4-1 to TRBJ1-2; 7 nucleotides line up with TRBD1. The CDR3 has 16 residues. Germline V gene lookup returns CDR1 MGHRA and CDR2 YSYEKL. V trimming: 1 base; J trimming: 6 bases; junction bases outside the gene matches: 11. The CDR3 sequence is CASSQAPGQPPNGYTF. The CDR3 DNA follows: TGCGCCAGCAGCCAAGCACCGGGACAGCCGCCTAATGGCTACACCTTC.

This CDR3 reads CASAVGGGREKLFF. The CDR3 DNA follows: TGTGCTAGTGCAGTTGGCGGGGGCCGGGAAAAACTGTTTTTT. V usage is TRBV12-5 and J usage is TRBJ1-4; the D gene is possibly TRBD1 (6 bases). From germline, CDR1 is LGHNT and CDR2 FRNRAP. CDR3 length: 14 residues. Between the trimmed V and J ends, which lost 7 bases and 8 bases, there was a span of 17 bases.

The CDR3 sequence: CASSLTGDNQPQHF. The CDR3 DNA sequence: TGTGCCAGCAGTTTAACAGGGGACAATCAGCCCCAGCATTTT. The chain uses TRBV27 and TRBJ1-5; TRBD1 matches 7 bases. CDR3 length: 14 residues. J gave up 3 bases and V 2 bases, and 1 base lay outside the gene matches. The germline V gene encodes CDR1 MNHEY and CDR2 SMNVEV (reference sequence).

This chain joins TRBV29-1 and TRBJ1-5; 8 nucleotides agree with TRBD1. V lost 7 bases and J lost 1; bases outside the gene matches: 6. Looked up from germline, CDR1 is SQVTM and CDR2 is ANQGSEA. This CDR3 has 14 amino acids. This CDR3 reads CSALTGVSNQPQHF. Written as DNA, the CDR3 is TGCAGCGCTCTGACAGGGGTAAGCAATCAGCCCCAGCATTTT.

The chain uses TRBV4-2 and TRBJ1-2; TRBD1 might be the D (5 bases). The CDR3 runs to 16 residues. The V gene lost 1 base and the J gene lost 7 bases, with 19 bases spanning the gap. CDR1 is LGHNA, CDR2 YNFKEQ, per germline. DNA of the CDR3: TGTGCCAGCAGCCAAGTGTCCCAGGGAAGGGTTGGTGGCTACACCTTC. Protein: CASSQVSQGRVGGYTF.

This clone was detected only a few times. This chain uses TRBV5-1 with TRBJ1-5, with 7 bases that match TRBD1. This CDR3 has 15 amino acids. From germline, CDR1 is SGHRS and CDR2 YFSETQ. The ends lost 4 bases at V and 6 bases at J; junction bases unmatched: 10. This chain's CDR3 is CASSPGTVSGQPQHF. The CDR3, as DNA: TGCGCCAGCAGCCCCGGGACAGTGAGCGGTCAGCCCCAGCATTTT.

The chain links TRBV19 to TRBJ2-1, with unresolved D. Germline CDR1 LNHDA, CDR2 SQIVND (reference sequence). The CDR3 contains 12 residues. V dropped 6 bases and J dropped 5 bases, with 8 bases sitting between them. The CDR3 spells CASSRLDNEQFF. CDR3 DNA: TGTGCCAGTAGCAGGTTGGACAATGAGCAGTTCTTC.

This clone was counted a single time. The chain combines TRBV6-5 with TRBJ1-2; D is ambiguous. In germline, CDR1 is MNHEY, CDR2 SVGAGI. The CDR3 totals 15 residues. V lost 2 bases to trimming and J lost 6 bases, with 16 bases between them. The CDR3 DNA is TGTGCCAGCAGTTACGCCCTCGGAGGCGGGCATGGCTACACCTTC. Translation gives CASSYALGGGHGYTF.

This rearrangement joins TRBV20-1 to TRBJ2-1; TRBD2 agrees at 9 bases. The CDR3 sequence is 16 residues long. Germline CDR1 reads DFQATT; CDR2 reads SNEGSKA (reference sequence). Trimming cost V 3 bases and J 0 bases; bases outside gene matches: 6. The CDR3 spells CSASIAGASSYNEQFF. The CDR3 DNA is TGCAGTGCTAGTATAGCGGGGGCGAGCTCCTACAATGAGCAGTTCTTC.

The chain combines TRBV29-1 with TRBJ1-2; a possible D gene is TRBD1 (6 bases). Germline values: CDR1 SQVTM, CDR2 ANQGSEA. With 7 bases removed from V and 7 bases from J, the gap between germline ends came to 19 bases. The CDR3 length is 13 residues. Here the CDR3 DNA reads TGCAGCGCTTCCGAGGACAGTCGGGGTGGCTACACCTTC. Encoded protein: CSASEDSRGGYTF.

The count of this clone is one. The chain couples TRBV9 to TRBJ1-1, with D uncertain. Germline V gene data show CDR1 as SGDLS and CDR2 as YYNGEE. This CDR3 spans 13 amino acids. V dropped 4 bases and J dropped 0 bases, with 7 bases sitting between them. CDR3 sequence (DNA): TGTGCCAGCAGCCCGTCTCTGAACACTGAAGCTTTCTTT. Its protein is CASSPSLNTEAFF.

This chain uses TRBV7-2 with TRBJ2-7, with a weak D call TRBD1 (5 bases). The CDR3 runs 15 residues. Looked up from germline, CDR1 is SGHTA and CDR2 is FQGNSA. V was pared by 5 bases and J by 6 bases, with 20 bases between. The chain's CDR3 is CASSLSATAALEQYF. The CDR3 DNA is TGTGCCAGCAGCCTCTCCGCGACAGCCGCTCTCGAGCAGTACTTC.

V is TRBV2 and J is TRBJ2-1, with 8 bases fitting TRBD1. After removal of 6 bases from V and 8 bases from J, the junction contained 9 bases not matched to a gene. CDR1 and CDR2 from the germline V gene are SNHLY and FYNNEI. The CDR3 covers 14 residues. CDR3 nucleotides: TGTGCCAGCAGGAAACAGGGGGTCACTCATGAGCAGTTCTTC. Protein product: CASRKQGVTHEQFF.

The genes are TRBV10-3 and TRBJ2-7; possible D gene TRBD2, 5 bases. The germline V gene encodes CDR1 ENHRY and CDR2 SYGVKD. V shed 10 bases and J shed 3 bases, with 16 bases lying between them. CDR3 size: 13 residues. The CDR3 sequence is CATAQEGLYEQYF. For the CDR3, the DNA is TGTGCCACCGCCCAAGAGGGTCTCTACGAGCAGTACTTC.

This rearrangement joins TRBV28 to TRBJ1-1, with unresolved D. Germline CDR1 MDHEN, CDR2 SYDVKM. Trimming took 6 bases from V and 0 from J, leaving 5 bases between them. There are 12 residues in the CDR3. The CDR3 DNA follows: TGTGCCAGCAGCAATTTGAACACTGAAGCTTTCTTT. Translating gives CASSNLNTEAFF.

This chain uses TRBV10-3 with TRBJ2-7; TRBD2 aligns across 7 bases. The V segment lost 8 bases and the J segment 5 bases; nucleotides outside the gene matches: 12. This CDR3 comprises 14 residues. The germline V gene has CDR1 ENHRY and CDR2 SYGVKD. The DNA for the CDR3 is TGTGCCATCGGGATTCGGGAGGTGGAGGACGAGCAGTACTTC. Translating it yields CAIGIREVEDEQYF.